The rows below give T cell receptor beta chains drawn from one sample of a study of Ad26.COV2.S vaccination and SARS-CoV-2 variants. Repertoires were generated with immunoSEQ multiplex PCR, while TCRdb's copy carries only in-frame clones and drops some. The data show about 350,000 clones, 70% to 90% seen once. The starting material was peripheral blood, obtained in a trial of Ad26.COV2.S vaccine versus placebo. The receptors come from a person between 18 and 65 years old who received the Ad26.COV2.S COVID-19 vaccine or a placebo. The CDR3 runs from the conserved cysteine through the conserved F or W. The order of the fields is J gene, V gene, D gene, clone size, CDR3 protein, CDR3 DNA. The D gene is left open where the match is weak. Clone size, where shown, is once, few, many, or a class for clones that have expanded.

>TRBJ2-1|TRBV3-1/TRBV3-2|TRBD1|NA
CASSLRDSQFF
TGTGCCAGCAGCCTCCGGGACAGCCAGTTCTTC
>TRBJ2-3|TRBV9|NA|NA
CASSVEVARSTQYF
TGTGCCAGCAGCGTAGAGGTAGCGAGGAGTACGCAGTATTTT
>TRBJ1-2|TRBV29-1|NA|NA
CSVEDSGVPHYGYTF
TGCAGCGTTGAAGATAGCGGCGTCCCTCACTATGGCTACACCTTC
>TRBJ2-3|TRBV2|NA|NA
CASKSVWSTDTQYF
TGTGCCAGCAAGTCGGTCTGGTCCACAGATACGCAGTATTTT
>TRBJ1-2|TRBV5-6|NA|NA
CASSLAGYGYTF
TGTGCCAGCAGCTTGGCCGGATATGGCTACACCTTC
>TRBJ2-1|TRBV19|TRBD1|NA
CASSIAQGSEQFF
TGTGCCAGTAGTATAGCACAGGGGAGCGAGCAGTTCTTC
>TRBJ1-3|TRBV28|NA|NA
CASSLQGEPYSGNTIYF
TGTGCCAGCAGTTTACAGGGCGAACCTTACTCTGGAAACACCATATATTTT
>TRBJ1-2|TRBV3-1/TRBV3-2|NA|NA
CASSPFSGTDYGYTF
TGTGCCAGCAGCCCTTTCTCCGGGACCGATTATGGCTACACCTTC
>TRBJ1-2|TRBV29-1|NA|NA
CSVAQGAGYTF
TGCAGCGTTGCACAGGGCGCTGGCTACACCTTC
>TRBJ2-3|TRBV5-6|TRBD2|NA
CASSPGTSGGDTQYF
TGTGCCAGCAGCCCCGGGACTAGCGGGGGGGATACGCAGTATTTT
>TRBJ2-1|TRBV7-9|NA|NA
CASSSRDSPSYNEQFF
TGTGCCAGCAGCTCCCGGGACTCGCCTTCATACAATGAGCAGTTCTTC
>TRBJ1-6|TRBV6-5|TRBD1|NA
CASSTGTGYSPLHF
TGTGCCAGCAGCACCGGGACAGGGTATTCACCCCTCCACTTT
>TRBJ1-2|TRBV19|NA|NA
CASSIERRAYGYTF
TGTGCCAGTAGTATAGAGAGGAGGGCATATGGCTACACCTTC
>TRBJ1-6|TRBV2|TRBD1|NA
CASREDRVTSPLHF
TGTGCCAGCAGGGAGGACAGGGTTACTTCACCCCTCCACTTT
>TRBJ2-7|TRBV16|NA|NA
CASSPLDSSTSYEQYF
TGTGCCAGCAGCCCGCTAGACAGTTCCACTTCCTACGAGCAGTACTTC
>TRBJ2-1|TRBV2|TRBD2|NA
CASSEGITSGRAFEQFF
TGTGCCAGCAGTGAAGGGATTACTAGCGGGAGGGCCTTTGAGCAGTTCTTC
>TRBJ2-3|TRBV9|TRBD1|once
CASRRTGARTDTQYF
TGTGCCAGCAGACGGACAGGGGCCCGCACAGATACGCAGTATTTT
>TRBJ2-3|TRBV6-5|NA|NA
CASSDSGTALNGQYF
TGTGCCAGCAGTGACTCCGGGACGGCCTTGAACGGGCAGTATTTT
>TRBJ1-1|TRBV7-2|NA|NA
CASRDQGFTEAFF
TGTGCCAGCAGGGATCAGGGGTTCACTGAAGCTTTCTTT
>TRBJ1-5|TRBV19|NA|NA
CASRQRQNVGNQPQHF
TGTGCCAGTAGACAGCGACAAAACGTAGGCAATCAGCCCCAGCATTTT
>TRBJ2-1|TRBV5-1|NA|NA
CASSLSQSSYNEQFF
TGCGCCAGCAGCTTGAGTCAAAGCTCCTACAATGAGCAGTTCTTC
>TRBJ1-1|TRBV4-3|NA|NA
CASSQDLNLGAFF
TGCGCCAGCAGCCAAGACCTTAATCTGGGGGCTTTCTTT
>TRBJ2-3|TRBV19|TRBD1|NA
CASSPRTGVLTDTQYF
TGTGCCAGTAGTCCCCGGACAGGGGTCCTCACAGATACGCAGTATTTT
>TRBJ1-5|TRBV5-6|NA|NA
CASSRDIGQPQHF
TGTGCCAGCAGCCGGGACATCGGCCAGCCCCAGCATTTT
>TRBJ2-5|TRBV5-4|NA|NA
CASSLIGLAPETQYF
TGTGCCAGCAGCTTGATAGGGCTAGCCCCAGAGACCCAGTACTTC
>TRBJ1-2|TRBV19|TRBD1|once
CASRADRGANYGYTF
TGTGCCAGTAGAGCGGACAGGGGGGCTAACTATGGCTACACCTTC
>TRBJ2-1|TRBV10-3|TRBD2|NA
CAIGSLAEYNEQFF
TGTGCCATCGGGAGCCTAGCGGAGTACAATGAGCAGTTCTTC
>TRBJ1-4|TRBV7-2|TRBD1|NA
CASSLQTGLNEKLFF
TGTGCCAGCAGCTTGCAGACAGGGTTGAATGAAAAACTGTTTTTT
>TRBJ2-2|TRBV5-1|NA|few
CASRENSGELFF
TGCGCCAGCAGGGAAAATAGCGGGGAGCTGTTTTTT
>TRBJ2-5|TRBV5-4|NA|NA
CASSLEGRWTQYF
TGTGCCAGCAGCTTAGAGGGGCGCTGGACCCAGTACTTC
>TRBJ1-3|TRBV19|NA|NA
CASSTGAFSGNTIYF
TGTGCCAGTAGTACAGGGGCCTTCTCTGGAAACACCATATATTTT